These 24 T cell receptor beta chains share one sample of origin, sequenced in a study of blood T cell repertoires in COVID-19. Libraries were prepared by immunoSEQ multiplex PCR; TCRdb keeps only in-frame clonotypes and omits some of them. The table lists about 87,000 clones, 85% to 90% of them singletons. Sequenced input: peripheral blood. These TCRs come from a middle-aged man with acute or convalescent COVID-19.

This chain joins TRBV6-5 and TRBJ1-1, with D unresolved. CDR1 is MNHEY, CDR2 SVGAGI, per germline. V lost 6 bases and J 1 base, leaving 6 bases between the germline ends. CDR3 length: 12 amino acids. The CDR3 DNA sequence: TGTGCCAGCAGGACTAAGAACACTGAAGCTTTCTTT. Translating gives CASRTKNTEAFF.

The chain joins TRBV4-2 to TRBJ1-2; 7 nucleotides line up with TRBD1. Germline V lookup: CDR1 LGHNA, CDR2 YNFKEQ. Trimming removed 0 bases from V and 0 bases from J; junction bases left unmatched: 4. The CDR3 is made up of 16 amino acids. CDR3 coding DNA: TGTGCCAGCAGCCAAGATGGTCAGGGGGCTAACTATGGCTACACCTTC. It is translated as CASSQDGQGANYGYTF.

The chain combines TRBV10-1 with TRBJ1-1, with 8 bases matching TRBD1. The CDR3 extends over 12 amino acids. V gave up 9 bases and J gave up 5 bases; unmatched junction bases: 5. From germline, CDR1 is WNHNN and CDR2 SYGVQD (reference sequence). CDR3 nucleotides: TGCGCCAGGAAGGACAGGGTGACTGAAGCTTTCTTT. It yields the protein CARKDRVTEAFF.

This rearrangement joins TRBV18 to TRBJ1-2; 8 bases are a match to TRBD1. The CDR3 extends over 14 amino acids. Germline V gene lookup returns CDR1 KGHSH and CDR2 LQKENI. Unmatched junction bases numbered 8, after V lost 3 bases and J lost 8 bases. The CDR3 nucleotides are TGTGCCAGCTCACCGTCGGACAGGGCGGCGGGCTACACCTTC. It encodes CASSPSDRAAGYTF.

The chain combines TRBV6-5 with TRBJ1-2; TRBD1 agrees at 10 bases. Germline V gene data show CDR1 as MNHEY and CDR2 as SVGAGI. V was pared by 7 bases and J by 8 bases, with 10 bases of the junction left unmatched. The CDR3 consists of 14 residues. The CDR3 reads CASKPLTGGWGYTF. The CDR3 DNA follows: TGTGCCAGCAAACCTTTGACAGGGGGCTGGGGCTACACCTTC.

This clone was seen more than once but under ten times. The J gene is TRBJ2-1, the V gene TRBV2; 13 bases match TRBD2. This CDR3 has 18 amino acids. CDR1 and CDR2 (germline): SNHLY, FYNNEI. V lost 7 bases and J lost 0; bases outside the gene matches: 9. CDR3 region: CASKSGTSGASSYNEQFF. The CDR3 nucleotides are TGTGCCAGCAAGTCCGGGACTAGCGGGGCCAGCTCCTACAATGAGCAGTTCTTC.

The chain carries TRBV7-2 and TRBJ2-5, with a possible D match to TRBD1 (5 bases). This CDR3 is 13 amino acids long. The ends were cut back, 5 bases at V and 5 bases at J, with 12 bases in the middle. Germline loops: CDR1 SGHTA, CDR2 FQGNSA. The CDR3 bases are TGTGCCAGCAGCCTTAGGGGCGAGGAGACCCAGTACTTC. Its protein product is CASSLRGEETQYF.

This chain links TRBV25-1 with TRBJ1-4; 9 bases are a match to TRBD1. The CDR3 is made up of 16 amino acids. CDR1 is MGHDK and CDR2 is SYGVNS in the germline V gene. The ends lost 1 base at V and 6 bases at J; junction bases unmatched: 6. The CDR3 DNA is TGTGCCAGCAGTGAATTAGGACAGGGGAAGGATGAAAAACTGTTTTTT. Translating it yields CASSELGQGKDEKLFF.

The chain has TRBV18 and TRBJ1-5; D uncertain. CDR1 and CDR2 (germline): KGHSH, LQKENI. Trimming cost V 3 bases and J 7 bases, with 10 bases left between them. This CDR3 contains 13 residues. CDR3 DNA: TGTGCCAGCTCACCTGACGCGGGGCAGCCCCAGCATTTT. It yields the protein CASSPDAGQPQHF.

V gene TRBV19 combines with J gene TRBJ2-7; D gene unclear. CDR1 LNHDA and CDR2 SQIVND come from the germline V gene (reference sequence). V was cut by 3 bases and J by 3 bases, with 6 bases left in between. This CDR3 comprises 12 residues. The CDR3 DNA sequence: TGTGCCAGTAGTATGGGCAGCTACGAGCAGTACTTC. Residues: CASSMGSYEQYF.

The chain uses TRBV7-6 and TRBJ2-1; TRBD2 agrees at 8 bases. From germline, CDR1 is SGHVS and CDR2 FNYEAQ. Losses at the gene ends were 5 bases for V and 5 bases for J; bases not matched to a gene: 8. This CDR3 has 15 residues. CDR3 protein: CASSQLAGSHNEQFF. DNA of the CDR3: TGTGCCAGCAGCCAATTAGCGGGAAGCCACAATGAGCAGTTCTTC.

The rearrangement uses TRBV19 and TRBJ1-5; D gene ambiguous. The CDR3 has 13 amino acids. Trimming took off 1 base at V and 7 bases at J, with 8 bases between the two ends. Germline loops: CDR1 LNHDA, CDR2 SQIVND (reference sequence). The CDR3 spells CASSIGLRQPQHF. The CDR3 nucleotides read TGTGCCAGTAGTATAGGGTTACGGCAGCCCCAGCATTTT.

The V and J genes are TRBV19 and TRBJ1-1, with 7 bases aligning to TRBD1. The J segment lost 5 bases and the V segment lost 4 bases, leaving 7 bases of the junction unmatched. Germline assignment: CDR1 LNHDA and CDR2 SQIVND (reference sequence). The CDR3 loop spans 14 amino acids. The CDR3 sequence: CASSSGRGWTEAFF. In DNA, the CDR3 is TGTGCCAGTAGTAGCGGCAGGGGGTGGACTGAAGCTTTCTTT.

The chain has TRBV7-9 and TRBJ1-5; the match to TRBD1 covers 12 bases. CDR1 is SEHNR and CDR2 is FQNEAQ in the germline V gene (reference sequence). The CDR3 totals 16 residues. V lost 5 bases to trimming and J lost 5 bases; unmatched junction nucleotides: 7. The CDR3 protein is CASSRTGQGAHQPQHF. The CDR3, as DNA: TGTGCCAGCAGCAGAACGGGACAGGGGGCCCATCAGCCCCAGCATTTT.

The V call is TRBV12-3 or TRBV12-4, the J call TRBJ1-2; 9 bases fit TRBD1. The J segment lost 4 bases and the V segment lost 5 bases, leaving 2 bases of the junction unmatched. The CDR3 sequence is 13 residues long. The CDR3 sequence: CASSKTGGYGYTF. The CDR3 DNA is TGTGCCAGCAGTAAGACAGGGGGCTATGGCTACACCTTC.

This chain's CDR3 is CASSFRSPGTGTYEQYF. CDR3 DNA: TGTGCCAGCAGCTTTCGGTCACCTGGGACAGGGACCTACGAGCAGTACTTC. V and J are TRBV5-5 and TRBJ2-7; 9 nucleotides align to TRBD1. V shed 2 bases and J 2 bases; nucleotides not matched to a gene: 11. Germline assignment: CDR1 SGHKS and CDR2 YYEKEE (reference sequence). The CDR3 is 17 residues long.

For the CDR3, the DNA is TGCGCCAGCAGCTTAACCCAGTATAATTACAATGAGCAGTTCTTC. This encodes CASSLTQYNYNEQFF. The J gene is TRBJ2-1, the V gene TRBV5-1, with unresolved D. The V gene's germline CDR1 is SGHRS and CDR2 YFSETQ. The V end lost 2 bases, the J end lost 4 bases, and 13 bases lay between the germline ends. This CDR3 contains 15 residues.

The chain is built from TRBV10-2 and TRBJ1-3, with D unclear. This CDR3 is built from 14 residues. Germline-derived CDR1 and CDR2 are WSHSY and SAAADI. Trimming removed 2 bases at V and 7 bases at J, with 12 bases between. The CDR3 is CASSETALWNTIYF. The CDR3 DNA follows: TGCGCCAGCAGTGAGACTGCTTTATGGAACACCATATATTTT.

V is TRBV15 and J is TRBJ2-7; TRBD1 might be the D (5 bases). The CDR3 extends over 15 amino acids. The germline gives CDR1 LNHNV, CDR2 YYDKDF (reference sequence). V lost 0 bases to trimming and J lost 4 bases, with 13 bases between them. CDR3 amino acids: CATSRDRVQGYEQYF. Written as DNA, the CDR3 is TGTGCCACCAGCAGAGATCGCGTCCAGGGTTACGAGCAGTACTTC.

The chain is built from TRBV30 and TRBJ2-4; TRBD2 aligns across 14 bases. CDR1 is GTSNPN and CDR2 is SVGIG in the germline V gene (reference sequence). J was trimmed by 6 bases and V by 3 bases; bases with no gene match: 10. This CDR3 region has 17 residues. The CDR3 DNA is TGTGCCTGGAGCGACGGACTAGCGGGGGGCCGGGGAAACATTCAGTACTTC. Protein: CAWSDGLAGGRGNIQYF.

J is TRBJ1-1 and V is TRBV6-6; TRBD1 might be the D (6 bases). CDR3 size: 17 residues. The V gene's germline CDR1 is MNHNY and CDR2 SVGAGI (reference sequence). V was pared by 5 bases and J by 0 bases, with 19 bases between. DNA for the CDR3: TGTGCCAGCAGTCCCGTTCCGGGACATATTATGAACACTGAAGCTTTCTTT. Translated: CASSPVPGHIMNTEAFF.

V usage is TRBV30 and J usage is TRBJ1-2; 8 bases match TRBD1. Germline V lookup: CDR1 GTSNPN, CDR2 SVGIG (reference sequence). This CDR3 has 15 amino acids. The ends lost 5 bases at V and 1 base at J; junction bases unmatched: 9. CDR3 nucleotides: TGTGCCTGGTGGGGCCCGGGACAGGATAACTATGGCTACACCTTC. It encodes CAWWGPGQDNYGYTF.

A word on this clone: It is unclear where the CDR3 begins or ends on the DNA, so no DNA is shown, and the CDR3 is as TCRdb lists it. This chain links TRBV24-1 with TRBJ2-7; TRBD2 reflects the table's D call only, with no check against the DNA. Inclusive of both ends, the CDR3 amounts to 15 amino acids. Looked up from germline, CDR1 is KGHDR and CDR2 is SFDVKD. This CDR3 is CATSVPTPSCYEQYF.

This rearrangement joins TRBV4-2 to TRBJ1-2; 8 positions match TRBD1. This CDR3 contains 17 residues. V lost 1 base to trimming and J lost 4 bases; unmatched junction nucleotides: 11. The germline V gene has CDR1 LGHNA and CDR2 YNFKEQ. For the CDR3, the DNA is TGTGCCAGCAGCCAAGGTCCACCCGGGGACAGGAGCTATGGCTACACCTTC. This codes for CASSQGPPGDRSYGYTF.